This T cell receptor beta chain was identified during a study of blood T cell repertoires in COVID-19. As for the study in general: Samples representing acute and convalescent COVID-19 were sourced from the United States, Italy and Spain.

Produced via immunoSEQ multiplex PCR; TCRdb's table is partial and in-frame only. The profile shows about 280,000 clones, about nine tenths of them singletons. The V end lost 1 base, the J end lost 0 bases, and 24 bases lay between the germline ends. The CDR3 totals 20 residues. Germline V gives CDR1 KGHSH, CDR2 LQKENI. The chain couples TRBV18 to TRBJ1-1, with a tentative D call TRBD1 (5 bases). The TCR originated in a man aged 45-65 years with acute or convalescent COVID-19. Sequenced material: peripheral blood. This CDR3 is CASSPLQPRYTPTVNTEAFF. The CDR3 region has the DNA TGTGCCAGCTCACCACTCCAACCACGTTATACCCCGACAGTGAACACTGAAGCTTTCTTT. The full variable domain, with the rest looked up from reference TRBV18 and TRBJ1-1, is NAGVMQNPRHLVRRRGQEARLRCSPMKGHSHVYWYRQLPEEGLKFMVYLQKENIIDESGMPKERFSAEFPKEGPSILRIQQVVRGDSAAYFCASSPLQPRYTPTVNTEAFFGQGTRLTVV.